These 20 T cell receptor beta chains were all obtained from the same sample, sequenced in a study of T cell repertoires in cytomegalovirus infection. One entry per CDR3 protein results from TCRdb running MiXCR on the reads. The sample lists about 490,000 distinct CDR3 sequences, about 11% occurring once. The material sequenced was PBMCs. The receptors derive from a human donor in good health (CMV status not recorded). Some clones in this sample may be carry-over from other donors' samples.

This clonotype came up a few times. This rearrangement joins TRBV5-6 to TRBJ1-4, with 7 bases lining up with TRBD1. Germline V gives CDR1 SGHDT, CDR2 YYEEEE. With 4 bases clipped from V and 7 bases from J, the junction kept 10 bases outside the gene matches. CDR3 size: 15 residues. The chain's CDR3 is CASSTRQGGIEKLFF. CDR3 in DNA: TGTGCCAGCAGCACCCGACAGGGTGGAATTGAAAAACTGTTTTTT.

The chain links TRBV5-5 to TRBJ1-1; D uncertain. The CDR3 loop spans 13 amino acids. V lost 4 bases, J lost 1 base, and 8 bases lay in between. The germline gives CDR1 SGHKS, CDR2 YYEKEE (reference sequence). The CDR3 DNA reads as TGTGCCAGCAGCATCGGACCGAACACTGAAGCTTTCTTT. Translating it yields CASSIGPNTEAFF.

Ten or more counts support this clonotype. The J gene is TRBJ2-7, the V gene TRBV7-2; no clear D gene. CDR1 SGHTA and CDR2 FQGNSA come from the germline V gene. This CDR3 spans 14 amino acids. V was clipped by 1 base and J by 2 bases, with 9 bases between them. CDR3 protein: CASSLGDGAYEQYF. The CDR3 DNA reads TGTGCCAGCAGCTTAGGGGATGGGGCCTACGAGCAGTACTTC.

This clonotype has at least ten counts. CDR3 DNA sequence: TGTGCGACCCGTACCGGGGGCAGGGACGAGCAGTACTTC. This gives the protein CATRTGGRDEQYF. The V call is TRBV6-2 or TRBV6-3, the J call TRBJ2-7; D could derive from TRBD1 or TRBD2 (6 bases each). Germline V gives CDR1 MNHEY, CDR2 SVGEGT. The CDR3 has 13 residues.

This clonotype was seen a handful of times. The chain recombines TRBV6-1 with TRBJ2-2, with D unresolved. The germline gives CDR1 MNHNS, CDR2 SASEGT. V gave up 2 bases and J gave up 6 bases, with 7 bases separating them. This CDR3 is 13 amino acids long. CDR3 bases: TGTGCCAGCAGTGAACATCTGGCCGGGGAGCTGTTTTTT. This sequence encodes CASSEHLAGELFF.

This clonotype was detected many times. This rearrangement joins TRBV20-1 to TRBJ2-3, with 7 positions matching TRBD2. The germline V gene has CDR1 DFQATT and CDR2 SNEGSKA (reference sequence). V was pared by 3 bases and J by 4 bases, with 7 bases of the junction left unmatched. This CDR3 spans 14 amino acids. The CDR3 sequence: CSASGGRSSDTQYF. CDR3 sequence (DNA): TGCAGTGCTAGCGGGGGGAGATCATCAGATACGCAGTATTTT.

Many counts were recorded for this clonotype. The V gene is TRBV4-1, the J gene TRBJ2-3, with 12 bases aligning to TRBD2. CDR3 length: 17 amino acids. The germline gives CDR1 MGHRA, CDR2 YSYEKL. V lost 0 bases to trimming and J lost 3 bases; unmatched junction nucleotides: 4. The CDR3, as DNA: TGCGCCAGCAGCCAAGAGACTAGCGGGGGACGAACAGATACGCAGTATTTT. This translates into CASSQETSGGRTDTQYF.

The chain joins TRBV5-3 to TRBJ2-1, with 13 bases fitting TRBD2. TRBV5-3 is recorded as an ORF, its role being uncertain. This CDR3 spans 16 amino acids. The trim removed 8 bases at V and 9 bases at J, leaving 14 bases unmatched. The CDR3, as DNA: TGTGCCAGCAGTCCAACCGGGACTAGCGGGATCGGTGAGCAGTTCTTC. This gives the protein CASSPTGTSGIGEQFF.

This clonotype was seen a few times. The rearrangement uses TRBV5-1 and TRBJ2-7; D might be TRBD1 (5 bases). CDR3 length equals 14 residues. Trimming took 4 bases from V and 2 from J, leaving 13 bases between them. Looked up from germline, CDR1 is SGHRS and CDR2 is YFSETQ. CDR3 nucleotides: TGCGCCAGCAGCCCCGTTCAAGGGGCCTACGAGCAGTACTTC. Its translation is CASSPVQGAYEQYF.

In its sample, this clonotype was seen many times. This chain links TRBV28 with TRBJ1-3; a weak D match, TRBD1 (5 bases). Germline CDR1 is MDHEN and CDR2 is SYDVKM. The V end was cut by 4 bases, the J end by 0 bases, with 10 bases between. The length of the CDR3 is 15 residues. The CDR3 DNA is TGTGCCAGCAGTTCCCCGGGACTCTCTGGAAACACCATATATTTT. This gives the protein CASSSPGLSGNTIYF.

This chain connects TRBV23-1 to TRBJ2-7; TRBD1 matches at 10 bases. TRBV23-1 is identified as an open reading frame with a role that is uncertain. Trimming cost V 0 bases and J 5 bases; bases outside gene matches: 7. This CDR3 has 16 amino acids. The CDR3 nucleotides are TGCGCCAGCAGTCAATCGGGGGACAGGGGAGGTCACGAGCAGTACTTC. Translation: CASSQSGDRGGHEQYF.

A few counts support this clonotype. V gene TRBV19 combines with J gene TRBJ1-2, with D perhaps TRBD1 (6 bases). CDR3 length equals 15 residues. Trimming pared 6 bases from V and 8 bases from J, leaving 22 bases between. Looked up from germline, CDR1 is LNHDA and CDR2 is SQIVND (reference sequence). CDR3 nucleotide sequence: TGTGCCAGTAGCCGGGCGGGGGGGGCGCGATACGGCTACACCTTC. This gives the protein CASSRAGGARYGYTF.

The CDR3 DNA reads as TGTGCCAGCTCACCACCGAGTCAAGAGACCCAGTACTTC. Amino acids: CASSPPSQETQYF. V is TRBV18 and J is TRBJ2-5; D is unclear. Looked up from germline, CDR1 is KGHSH and CDR2 is LQKENI. The ends were cut back, 0 bases at V and 2 bases at J, with 4 bases in the middle. The CDR3 has 13 residues.

This clonotype has a handful of counts. The chain employs TRBV20-1 and TRBJ2-3, with TRBD2 matching over 7 bases. The germline CDR1 and CDR2 sequences are DFQATT and SNEGSKA (reference sequence). The CDR3 is 12 residues long. The V segment lost 7 bases and the J segment 6 bases; nucleotides outside the gene matches: 7. CDR3 residues: CSVSGMTDTQYF. The DNA for the CDR3 is TGCAGTGTCAGCGGGATGACTGATACGCAGTATTTT.

This clonotype was seen many times. The V gene is TRBV27, the J gene TRBJ2-3; 9 nucleotides line up with TRBD2. The CDR3 spans 21 residues. Germline V gene lookup returns CDR1 MNHEY and CDR2 SMNVEV (reference sequence). V lost 8 bases and J lost 0; bases outside the gene matches: 24. The CDR3 nucleotides are TGTGCCAGCTCCTACCCGACTAGCGGACCCACAAATGAATCTAGCACAGATACGCAGTATTTT. Translating it yields CASSYPTSGPTNESSTDTQYF.

This clonotype was picked up many times. One end of the junction fails to match germline, which may point to a read error. The rearrangement uses TRBV12-3 or TRBV12-4 and TRBJ1-2, with D perhaps matching TRBD1 (6 bases). There are 14 residues in the CDR3. The CDR3: CASSLGRQVPGYTF. CDR3 in DNA: TGTGCCAGCAGCTTAGGGAGACAGGTCCCCGGCTACACCTTC.

The CDR3 bases are TGTGCCAGCAGCGTAGAGACTAGACAAGAGACCCAGTACTTC. This encodes CASSVETRQETQYF. The chain carries TRBV9 and TRBJ2-5, with D perhaps matching TRBD2 (6 bases). Germline V gives CDR1 SGDLS, CDR2 YYNGEE. This CDR3 contains 14 residues. The V gene lost 0 bases and the J gene lost 2 bases, with 8 bases spanning the gap.

V is TRBV9 and J is TRBJ1-3; D is ambiguous. The V gene lost 4 bases and the J gene lost 8 bases, with 22 bases spanning the gap. The length of the CDR3 is 16 residues. Germline loops: CDR1 SGDLS, CDR2 YYNGEE. CDR3 region: CASSPLFDQSADTIYF. The CDR3 DNA reads as TGTGCCAGCAGCCCCTTGTTTGATCAGTCGGCCGACACCATATATTTT.

This clonotype was seen ten or more times. The V gene is TRBV20-1, the J gene TRBJ1-5; D perhaps matches TRBD1 (5 bases). The CDR3 is 13 amino acids. In germline, CDR1 is DFQATT, CDR2 SNEGSKA (reference sequence). The ends were cut back, 3 bases at V and 6 bases at J, with 12 bases in the middle. The CDR3 reads CSARVGEGQPQHF. The DNA for the CDR3 is TGCAGTGCTAGGGTGGGGGAAGGTCAGCCCCAGCATTTT.

This clonotype was detected ten times or more. The J gene is TRBJ2-2, the V gene TRBV12-3 or TRBV12-4, with a possible D match to TRBD1 (5 bases). The germline V and J ends were trimmed by 1 base and 5 bases, with 14 bases remaining between them. This CDR3 is built from 16 residues. The CDR3 DNA is TGTGCCAGCAGTTTAGGCCAGGGTGGAGCAACCGGGGAGCTGTTTTTT. It codes for CASSLGQGGATGELFF.